One T cell receptor (beta chain) is described in this entry. Original processing notes: Cell counts per sample came from amplifying reference gene primers. Method: immunoSEQ multiplex PCR; TCRdb's copy keeps in-frame clones and lacks some. V and J calls and clone size follow that table, whereas D and trimming were derived from the DNA. Of some 120,000 clones detected, roughly 80% appear once; the ten largest clones hold approximately 12%. The sample originates from a study of blood T cell repertoires in COVID-19. Whole-study context: Samples taken during acute and convalescent COVID-19 were collected in the United States, Italy and Spain. T cells, B-cell-depleted T cells, or PBMCs provided the cDNA or gDNA that served as material.

The TCR was taken from a woman aged 25-40 years who had recovered from COVID-19. Sequences were obtained from peripheral blood.

The CDR3 region has the DNA TGCGCCAGCAGCACCGGGACAGGGACCGGGGAGCTGTTTTTT. Translating gives CASSTGTGTGELFF. The chain employs TRBV4-1 and TRBJ2-2, with 9 bases identical to TRBD1. Germline CDR1 is MGHRA and CDR2 is YSYEKL. The ends lost 5 bases at V and 5 bases at J; junction bases unmatched: 3. The CDR3 is made up of 14 amino acids.